This TCR beta chain was captured by sequencing in a study of cytomegalovirus exposure and HLA in healthy donors. Overall study context: It was reported in a later analysis that the 120 or so validation repertoires used the same platform as the approximately 620 first-cohort repertoires.

Findings of the study overall: The finding came from a later analysis; first-cohort TCR clusters tended to co-occur in the 90 to 150 validation repertoires. Around 160 TCR beta chains were listed as cytomegalovirus-associated. Rarity held for most TCR sequences, but there were some public TCRs that occurred in many donors.

In the case of this clone: Its antigen is as yet unknown.

The V gene lost 5 bases and the J gene lost 3 bases, with 8 bases spanning the gap. This CDR3 has 12 residues. Germline-derived CDR1 and CDR2 are MDHEN and SYDVKM. Using immunoSEQ multiplex PCR, the repertoire was profiled, and TCRdb retains in-frame clones only, with some absent. Here the sample spans tens of thousands of clones, under 95% being singletons. This clonotype was sampled from a man aged 18 to 29 in good health and CMV-seronegative. The genes are TRBV28 and TRBJ2-7; D remains unclear. Sequencing was carried out using PBMCs. The CDR3 sequence: CASSKAGYEQYF. The CDR3 region has the DNA TGTGCCAGCAGTAAAGCAGGCTACGAGCAGTACTTC. The complete variable domain, with remaining parts taken from reference TRBV28 and TRBJ2-7, reads DVKVTQSSRYLVKRTGEKVFLECVQDMDHENMFWYRQDPGLGLRLIYFSYDVKMKEKGDIPEGYSVSREKKERFSLILESASTNQTSMYLCASSKAGYEQYFGPGTRLTVT.